Described below is a single TCR beta chain sequence and its context. This entry comes from a study of blood T cell repertoires in COVID-19. Some clones are missing from TCRdb's copy, which holds only in-frame ones; the method was immunoSEQ multiplex PCR. The table shows fewer than 80,000 clones, with around 79% occurring only once. The germline V and J ends were trimmed by 0 bases and 5 bases, with 8 bases remaining between them. Germline loops: CDR1 SGHRS, CDR2 YFSETQ. The CDR3 loop spans 14 amino acids. The TCR originated in a man in his fifties or sixties with acute or convalescent COVID-19. The chain carries TRBV5-1 and TRBJ2-2, with a weak D call TRBD1 (5 bases). Material: peripheral blood. This CDR3 reads CASSLDRSTGELFF. CDR3 bases: TGCGCCAGCAGCTTGGACAGGTCGACCGGGGAGCTGTTTTTT.